This T cell receptor beta chain was recovered during a study of blood T cells in healthy people across ages. J was trimmed by 0 bases and V by 4 bases; bases with no gene match: 3. Germline V gene sequence: CDR1 DFQATT, CDR2 SNEGSKA (reference sequence). This CDR3 is 14 amino acids long. This clonotype has a handful of counts. PCR was performed a second time for about 7 to 12 cycles using a sample-barcoded 5' primer and a J-beta primer mix. TCRdb fed the 5' RACE reads into MiXCR, producing one record per CDR3 protein. The sample lists hundreds of thousands of distinct CDR3 sequences, roughly 60% occurring once.

The chain carries TRBV20-1 and TRBJ1-5, with TRBD1 matching 7 bases. Sequenced: blood. The TCR was taken from a man aged 25-40 years in good health. The CDR3 DNA reads as TGCAGTGCTAAGACAGGGAATAGCAATCAGCCCCAGCATTTT. Its translation is CSAKTGNSNQPQHF.